The T cell receptor beta chain under discussion was sequenced for a study of blood T cells in healthy people across ages. Primed by a sample-barcoded 5' primer and a J-beta primer mix, a second PCR proceeded for about 6 to 11 cycles. TCRdb independently ran MiXCR on the 5' RACE reads; one entry per CDR3 protein. The repertoire holds 1.5 million to 2 million distinct CDR3 sequences, roughly 30% seen once, with roughly 12% in the top ten. V gave up 3 bases and J gave up 0 bases, with 19 bases separating them. This CDR3 has 18 residues. Germline values: CDR1 LNHDA, CDR2 SQIVND (reference sequence). The specimen was blood. This TCR came from a woman in her twenties or thirties in good health. The chain recombines TRBV19 with TRBJ2-3; no definite D call. The chain's CDR3 is CASSISASASGSTDTQYF. For the CDR3, the DNA is TGTGCCAGTAGTATTTCTGCCTCGGCCTCCGGGAGCACAGATACGCAGTATTTT.